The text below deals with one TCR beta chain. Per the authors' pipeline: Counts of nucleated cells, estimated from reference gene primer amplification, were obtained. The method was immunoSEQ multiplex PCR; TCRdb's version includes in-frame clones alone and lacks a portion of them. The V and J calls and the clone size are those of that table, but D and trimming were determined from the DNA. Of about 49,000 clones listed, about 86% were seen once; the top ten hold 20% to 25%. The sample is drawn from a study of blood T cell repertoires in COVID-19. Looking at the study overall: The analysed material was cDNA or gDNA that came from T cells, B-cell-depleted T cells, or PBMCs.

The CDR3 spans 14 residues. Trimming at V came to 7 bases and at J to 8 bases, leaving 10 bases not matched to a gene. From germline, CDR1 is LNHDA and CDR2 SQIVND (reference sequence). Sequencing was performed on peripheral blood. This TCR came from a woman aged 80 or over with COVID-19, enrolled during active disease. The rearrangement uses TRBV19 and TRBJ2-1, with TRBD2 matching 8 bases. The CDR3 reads CASNLGLESDEQFF. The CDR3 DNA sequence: TGTGCCAGTAACCTGGGACTAGAATCCGATGAGCAGTTCTTC.